The table lists the clone carrying this T cell receptor beta chain with a few counts. Here immunoSEQ multiplex PCR was the method, and the copy in TCRdb shows in-frame clones only, minus some. This table has about 45,000 clones, about 87% appearing once. Germline V CDR1 and CDR2: SGHAT, FQNNGV. The CDR3 has 12 residues. With 1 base removed from V and 7 bases from J, the gap between germline ends came to 7 bases. Locally advanced or metastatic urothelial carcinoma was present in patients. This sample stems from a study of PD-L1 blockade in urothelial cancer. The sample in question was PBMCs, obtained around atezolizumab (anti-PD-L1) treatment. This chain links TRBV11-2 with TRBJ1-1; D is unclear. The TCR comes from a man aged 80 or over with urothelial cancer. The CDR3 spells CASSLARFEAFF. CDR3 DNA sequence: TGTGCCAGCAGCTTAGCCAGATTTGAAGCTTTCTTT. The variable domain in full, completed from reference TRBV11-2 and TRBJ1-1, reads EAGVAQSPRYKIIEKRQSVAFWCNPISGHATLYWYQQILGQGPKLLIQFQNNGVVDDSQLPKDRFSAERLKGVDSTLKIQPAKLEDSAVYLCASSLARFEAFFGQGTRLTVV.